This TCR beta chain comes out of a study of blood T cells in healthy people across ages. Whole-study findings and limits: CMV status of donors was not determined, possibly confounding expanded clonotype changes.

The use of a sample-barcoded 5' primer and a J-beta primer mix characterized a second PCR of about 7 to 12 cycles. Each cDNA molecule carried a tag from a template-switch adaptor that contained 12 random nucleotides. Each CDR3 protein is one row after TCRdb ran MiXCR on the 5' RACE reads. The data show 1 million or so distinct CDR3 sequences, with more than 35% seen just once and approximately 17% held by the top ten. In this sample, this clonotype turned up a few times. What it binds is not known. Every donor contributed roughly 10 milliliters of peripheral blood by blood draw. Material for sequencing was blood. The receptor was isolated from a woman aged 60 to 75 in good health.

The chain's CDR3 is CASSLGGLAAQLVFF. The CDR3 DNA reads TGCGCCAGCAGCTTGGGTGGACTAGCGGCCCAACTTGTGTTCTTC. The chain uses TRBV5-1 and TRBJ2-1; TRBD2 matches 10 bases. The CDR3 is 15 amino acids. Germline trimming cut 0 bases from V and 15 bases from J; bases unmatched to any gene: 12. Germline V lookup: CDR1 SGHRS, CDR2 YFSETQ.